This TCR beta chain came from a study of a mutant IDH1 vaccine in newly diagnosed glioma. The length of the CDR3 is 14 residues. Germline V gene data show CDR1 as SQVTM and CDR2 as ANQGSEA. Trimming took 7 bases from V and 7 from J; bases not matched to a gene: 15. Documented time point: week 35, safety follow-up. In every dose of vaccine, 300 ug of mutant IDH1 20-mer peptide was given alongside topical imiquimod. This clone has just a few counts. The antigen is unknown. Repertoires were generated with immunoSEQ multiplex PCR, while TCRdb's copy carries only in-frame clones and drops some. The sample has around 44,000 clones; 70% to 85% are singletons.

Material: PBMCs, obtained from a glioma patient whose treatment included an IDH1 peptide vaccine. This chain joins TRBV29-1 and TRBJ1-1; 7 positions match TRBD1. This receptor was identified in a middle-aged man with glioma. The CDR3 DNA follows: TGCAGCGCCGGGAAGGGACAGTTGCAAGTTGAAGCTTTCTTT. Residues: CSAGKGQLQVEAFF. The variable domain in full, completed from reference TRBV29-1 and TRBJ1-1, reads SAVISQKPSRDICQRGTSLTIQCQVDSQVTMMFWYRQQPGQSLTLIATANQGSEATYESGFVIDKFPISRPNLTFSTLTVSNMSPEDSSIYLCSAGKGQLQVEAFFGQGTRLTVV.